A single sample is the source of the 13 T cell receptor beta chains below, sequenced in a study of blood T cell repertoires in COVID-19. Only in-frame clones appear in the TCRdb table, and some are missing; sequencing was by immunoSEQ multiplex PCR. The table has some 180,000 clones, approximately 85% seen once. Sequenced: peripheral blood. These receptors came from a woman between 55 and 75 years old with acute or convalescent COVID-19.

V gene TRBV5-1 combines with J gene TRBJ1-5; 12 positions match TRBD1. Unmatched junction bases numbered 8, after V lost 4 bases and J lost 6 bases. The CDR3 has 16 amino acids. From germline, CDR1 is SGHRS and CDR2 YFSETQ. The CDR3 region is CASSVGTGGSGQPQHF. CDR3 nucleotide sequence: TGCGCCAGCAGCGTCGGGACAGGGGGCTCGGGTCAGCCCCAGCATTTT.

The chain joins TRBV14 to TRBJ2-2; D remains unclear. The CDR3 is 13 residues long. Germline lookup yields CDR1 SGHDN and CDR2 FVKESK. V shed 5 bases and J shed 6 bases, with 10 bases lying between them. The CDR3 protein is CASSFSLSGELFF. CDR3 nucleotide sequence: TGTGCCAGCAGCTTCTCACTCTCCGGGGAGCTGTTTTTT. The whole variable domain, filled in from reference TRBV14 and TRBJ2-2, reads EAGVTQFPSHSVIEKGQTVTLRCDPISGHDNLYWYRRVMGKEIKFLLHFVKESKQDESGMPNNRFLAERTGGTYSTLKVQPAELEDSGVYFCASSFSLSGELFFGEGSRLTVL.

The CDR3 is CASSQSKDSSYEQYV. CDR3 coding DNA: TGCGCCAGCAGTCAATCAAAGGACAGCTCCTACGAGCAGTACGTC. The V gene is TRBV23-1, the J gene TRBJ2-7, with D possibly TRBD1 on 6 matching bases. TRBV23-1 falls under the ORF class, with uncertain function. This CDR3 has 15 residues. Trimming removed 0 bases from V and 0 bases from J, with 9 bases in between.

This clone has at least ten counts. The chain couples TRBV6-5 to TRBJ2-3; no reliable D call. The CDR3 spans 15 residues. Between the trimmed V and J ends, which lost 2 bases and 5 bases, there was a span of 14 bases. Germline V gene lookup returns CDR1 MNHEY and CDR2 SVGAGI. CDR3 protein: CASSYTRPEKDTQYF. CDR3 nucleotide sequence: TGTGCCAGCAGTTACACCCGCCCGGAGAAAGATACGCAGTATTTT.

The chain has TRBV5-4 and TRBJ2-1, with 9 bases fitting TRBD2. CDR1 is SGHNT and CDR2 is YYREEE in the germline V gene (reference sequence). V was pared by 4 bases and J by 5 bases, with 7 bases of the junction left unmatched. The CDR3 spans 15 residues. The CDR3 sequence is CASSVPSGVDNEQFF. The CDR3 DNA sequence: TGTGCCAGCAGCGTTCCTAGCGGGGTAGACAATGAGCAGTTCTTC.

This clone was seen only a few times. The chain couples TRBV9 to TRBJ2-2; 11 positions match TRBD1. The CDR3 loop spans 15 amino acids. The J segment lost 6 bases and the V segment lost 4 bases, leaving 5 bases of the junction unmatched. The germline gives CDR1 SGDLS, CDR2 YYNGEE. The CDR3 DNA reads as TGTGCCAGCAGCCAGGGACAGGGGGTTCCCGGGGAGCTGTTTTTT. Translation gives CASSQGQGVPGELFF.

This clone came up a few times. This chain joins TRBV11-1 and TRBJ2-1, with TRBD2 identical over 11 bases. J gave up 1 base and V 5 bases, and 4 bases lay outside the gene matches. Germline-derived CDR1 and CDR2 are SGHAT and FQDESV (reference sequence). The CDR3 consists of 16 residues. This CDR3 reads CASSPLAGGSYNEQFF. CDR3 sequence (DNA): TGTGCCAGCAGCCCCCTAGCGGGAGGTTCCTACAATGAGCAGTTCTTC.

V usage is TRBV3-1 (or the pseudogene TRBV3-2) and J usage is TRBJ2-1; 9 bases fit TRBD2. CDR1 and CDR2 (germline): LGHDT, YNNKEL (reference sequence). With V trimmed by 4 bases and J by 10 bases, 8 bases remained unmatched. This CDR3 region has 14 residues. In DNA, the CDR3 is TGTGCCAGCAGCCTTGGACTAGCGTTCGGGGAGCAGTTCTTC. This translates into CASSLGLAFGEQFF.

The rearrangement uses TRBV5-1 and TRBJ1-6; weak D call: TRBD1 (6 bases). The germline V and J ends were trimmed by 0 bases and 7 bases, with 14 bases remaining between them. The CDR3 has 16 residues. The germline gives CDR1 SGHRS, CDR2 YFSETQ. This CDR3 reads CASSLGDTLGNSPLHF. As DNA, the CDR3 is TGCGCCAGCAGCTTGGGGGACACCCTCGGGAATTCACCCCTCCACTTT.

The chain combines TRBV10-3 with TRBJ2-2, with 9 nucleotides matching TRBD1. Looked up from germline, CDR1 is ENHRY and CDR2 is SYGVKD. The CDR3 is 16 amino acids. Trimming removed 5 bases from V and 2 bases from J; junction bases left unmatched: 6. The CDR3 DNA reads TGTGCCATCAGTCCACGGGACAGGGTTAACACCGGGGAGCTGTTTTTT. Its translation is CAISPRDRVNTGELFF.

In the case of this clone: The junction does not match germline at one end; this may be a read error. The J gene is TRBJ2-5, the V gene TRBV29-1; D gene uncertain. Germline V gene sequence: CDR1 SQVTM, CDR2 ANQGSEA. CDR3 length: 12 amino acids. In nucleotides, the CDR3 is TGCAGCGTGGAAGACGTCGGGGAGACCCAGTACTTC. It yields the protein CSVEDVGETQYF. Full variable domain (missing parts from reference TRBV29-1 and TRBJ2-5): SAVISQKPSRDICQRGTSLTIQCQVDSQVTMMFWYRQQPGQSLTLIATANQGSEATYESGFVIDKFPISRPNLTFSTLTVSNMSPEDSSIYLCSVEDVGETQYFGPGTRLLVL.

The chain combines TRBV12-5 with TRBJ2-1; a weak D match, TRBD2 (5 bases). CDR1 LGHNT and CDR2 FRNRAP come from the germline V gene. The CDR3 runs 14 residues. V was clipped by 5 bases and J by 2 bases, with 10 bases between them. CDR3 region: CASGPSGTYNEQFF. The CDR3 bases are TGTGCTAGTGGTCCCTCCGGGACCTACAATGAGCAGTTCTTC.

The CDR3 nucleotides read TGTGCCAGCAGCAAACAGGGGGCTAGCTCCTATAATTCACCCCTCCACTTT. It is translated as CASSKQGASSYNSPLHF. The chain uses TRBV21-1 and TRBJ1-6; the listed D gene, TRBD1, was not tested against the DNA. TRBV21-1 is listed as a pseudogene. The CDR3 spans 17 residues.